The rows below give T cell receptor beta chains drawn from one sample of a study of patients and donors after allogeneic stem cell transplantation. TCRdb re-derived calls from the RT-PCR reads in MiXCR, one entry per CDR3 protein. In the table there are around 17,000 distinct CDR3 sequences, about 30% of which are singletons. The specimen was blood, either unsorted or a sorted T cell fraction (not recorded which). These receptors all stem from a human donor who was either an allogeneic HSCT recipient or a stem cell or donor lymphocyte infusion donor (not recorded which). It is not recorded whose cells these are; they may come from a transplant donor. CDR3s include the opening cysteine and the closing phenylalanine or tryptophan. A D gene is named only where the DNA matches it firmly. A row's size may be missing; if present it is once, few, many or a size class.

v_call,clone_size,j_call,d_call,cdr3_aa,cdr3_nt
TRBV19,few,TRBJ1-2,TRBD1,CASSPGTALYGYTF,TGTGCCAGTAGTCCCGGGACAGCTCTTTATGGCTACACCTTC
TRBV20-1,few,TRBJ1-1,TRBD1,CSAYRGAEAFF,TGCAGTGCATACAGGGGCGCTGAAGCTTTCTTT
TRBV6-6,few,TRBJ1-6,NA,CASSYFSVGERSPLHF,TGTGCCAGCAGTTACTTCTCAGTGGGCGAGCGGTCACCCCTCCACTTT
TRBV10-3,NA,TRBJ2-7,TRBD1,CAISQQGALDEQYF,TGTGCCATCAGTCAACAGGGGGCGCTGGACGAGCAGTACTTC
TRBV5-1,NA,TRBJ1-2,TRBD1,CASSSRGQSIFYGYTF,TGCGCCAGCAGCTCAAGGGGACAGTCGATTTTCTATGGCTACACCTTC
TRBV4-2,many,TRBJ2-7,NA,CASGFESYEQYF,TGTGCCAGCGGTTTTGAGTCCTACGAGCAGTACTTC
TRBV20-1,few,TRBJ1-6,NA,CSAREGVSWSPLHF,TGCAGTGCTAGAGAGGGAGTCAGTTGGTCACCCCTCCACTTT
TRBV6-2/TRBV6-3,NA,TRBJ1-5,TRBD1,CASSDRGKDQPQHF,TGTGCCAGCAGTGACAGGGGGAAGGACCAGCCCCAGCATTTT
TRBV6-2/TRBV6-3,many,TRBJ2-5,NA,CASSFSLDTVQETQYF,TGTGCCAGCAGTTTCTCCCTGGACACAGTACAAGAGACCCAGTACTTC
TRBV10-3,few,TRBJ2-7,TRBD2,CAITAGGYYEQYF,TGTGCCATCACTGCGGGGGGGTACTACGAGCAGTACTTC
TRBV20-1,few,TRBJ1-5,TRBD1,CSASPGQGSNQPQHF,TGCAGTGCCTCTCCGGGACAGGGTAGCAATCAGCCCCAGCATTTT
TRBV9,NA,TRBJ1-1,NA,CASSVDVTTEAFF,TGTGCCAGCAGCGTAGACGTGACCACTGAAGCTTTCTTT
TRBV19,few,TRBJ1-2,NA,CASRGVLGYGYTF,TGTGCCAGTAGGGGTGTCCTGGGATATGGCTACACCTTC
TRBV28,NA,TRBJ2-7,NA,CASTIRDPYEQYF,TGTGCCAGCACCATCCGGGACCCCTACGAGCAGTACTTC
TRBV2,NA,TRBJ1-2,NA,CASSLRHNYGYTF,TGTGCCAGCAGCCTTAGACACAACTATGGCTACACCTTC
TRBV18,once,TRBJ1-6,NA,CASSPPGRGNSPLHF,TGTGCCAGCTCACCACCCGGGAGGGGGAATTCACCCCTCCACTTT
TRBV20-1,once,TRBJ2-3,TRBD2,CSVRLAGHTDTQYF,TGCAGTGTAAGACTAGCGGGGCACACAGATACGCAGTATTTT
TRBV3-1,few,TRBJ1-1,TRBD1,CASSSDRGNTEAFF,TGTGCCAGCAGCTCCGACAGGGGGAACACTGAAGCTTTCTTT
TRBV6-2/TRBV6-3,NA,TRBJ1-6,NA,CASKGRRTYYNSPLHF,TGTGCCAGCAAAGGACGGAGGACCTACTATAATTCACCCCTCCACTTT
TRBV9,few,TRBJ1-4,TRBD1,CASSAGDSLTNEKLFF,TGTGCCAGCAGCGCTGGGGACAGTCTAACTAATGAAAAACTGTTTTTT
TRBV7-6,few,TRBJ1-5,NA,CASSLRASIDQPQHF,TGTGCCAGCAGCTTAAGGGCGTCGATCGATCAGCCCCAGCATTTT
TRBV4-2,few,TRBJ1-2,NA,CASSQDLEPWGYTF,TGTGCCAGCAGCCAAGATTTGGAGCCATGGGGCTACACCTTC
TRBV27,few,TRBJ2-3,NA,CASSQGSLGWDTQYF,TGTGCCAGCAGCCAGGGGAGCCTGGGTTGGGATACGCAGTATTTT
TRBV20-1,NA,TRBJ1-5,NA,CSAQRGDWPQHF,TGCAGTGCTCAGAGGGGGGACTGGCCCCAGCATTTT
TRBV11-2,NA,TRBJ1-2,TRBD1,CASSLGQPYGYTF,TGTGCCAGCAGCTTGGGACAGCCCTATGGCTACACCTTC
TRBV4-3,NA,TRBJ2-2,TRBD1,CASSPRQGAFTGELFF,TGCGCCAGCAGCCCCCGACAGGGGGCGTTCACCGGGGAGCTGTTTTTT
TRBV20-1,NA,TRBJ2-1,NA,CSGEPGGPYNEQFF,TGCAGTGGGGAGCCCGGGGGGCCATACAATGAGCAGTTCTTC
TRBV18,NA,TRBJ2-5,TRBD1,CASSPPATGVRTQYF,TGTGCCAGCTCACCACCGGCAACAGGGGTCAGAACCCAGTACTTC
TRBV12-3/TRBV12-4,many,TRBJ1-2,NA,CASSLGQGPGRYTF,TGTGCCAGCAGTTTGGGTCAGGGACCGGGACGCTACACCTTC
TRBV6-5,few,TRBJ2-1,TRBD2,CASSSTSGVYNEQFF,TGTGCCAGCAGCTCGACTAGCGGGGTCTACAATGAGCAGTTCTTC
TRBV3-1,NA,TRBJ1-4,NA,CASSQVGGDNEKLFF,TGTGCCAGCAGCCAGGTAGGGGGAGATAATGAAAAACTGTTTTTT
TRBV20-1,once,TRBJ1-5,NA,CSATGSLNQPQHF,TGCAGTGCTACGGGGTCCCTCAATCAGCCCCAGCATTTT
TRBV28,few,TRBJ1-6,NA,CASSSPGPKGSPLHF,TGTGCCAGCAGTTCCCCGGGACCTAAGGGGTCACCCCTCCACTTT
TRBV5-1,many,TRBJ1-1,TRBD1,CASNTGVNTEAFF,TGCGCCAGCAACACAGGGGTGAACACTGAAGCTTTCTTT
TRBV12-3/TRBV12-4,NA,TRBJ1-1,NA,CASSFQALLGRKNTEAFF,TGTGCCAGCAGTTTTCAGGCTCTACTTGGTAGGAAGAACACTGAAGCTTTCTTT
TRBV5-1,NA,TRBJ2-7,TRBD1,CASSRGQGLVYEQYF,TGCGCCAGCAGCAGGGGACAGGGGCTTGTTTACGAGCAGTACTTC
TRBV7-9,many,TRBJ1-5,TRBD1,CASSGTGGSNQPQHF,TGTGCCAGCAGCGGGACAGGGGGGAGCAATCAGCCCCAGCATTTT
TRBV4-2,few,TRBJ1-1,NA,CASSQVKVMNTEAFF,TGTGCCAGCAGCCAAGTGAAGGTGATGAACACTGAAGCTTTCTTT
TRBV7-9,many,TRBJ2-5,NA,CASSIHQETQYF,TGTGCCAGCAGCATCCACCAAGAGACCCAGTACTTC
TRBV6-2/TRBV6-3,few,TRBJ1-1,TRBD1,CASSYDRDPEAFF,TGTGCCAGCAGTTACGACAGGGACCCTGAAGCTTTCTTT
TRBV9,few,TRBJ1-5,NA,CASSVGTVPQPQHF,TGTGCCAGCAGCGTAGGGACCGTTCCTCAGCCCCAGCATTTT
TRBV10-3,few,TRBJ2-7,NA,CAISEWRQQYF,TGTGCCATCAGTGAGTGGAGACAGCAGTACTTC
TRBV4-1,NA,TRBJ1-1,TRBD1,CASSQDRGRDRGQPEAFF,TGCGCCAGCAGCCAAGATCGGGGCCGGGACAGGGGGCAACCTGAAGCTTTCTTT
TRBV29-1,hyperexpanded,TRBJ2-3,NA,CSADGGTDTQYF,TGCAGCGCCGACGGGGGCACAGATACGCAGTATTTT
TRBV11-2,NA,TRBJ1-4,NA,CASSPAGFNEKLFF,TGTGCCAGCAGCCCCGCAGGTTTTAATGAAAAACTGTTTTTT
TRBV7-2,few,TRBJ1-3,TRBD1,CASSLAGGIGNTIYF,TGTGCCAGCAGCTTAGCAGGGGGCATTGGAAACACCATATATTTT
TRBV9,many,TRBJ1-1,NA,CASSETMGITEAFF,TGTGCCAGCAGCGAGACAATGGGGATCACTGAAGCTTTCTTT
TRBV24-1,few,TRBJ2-5,NA,CATSDFQETQYF,TGTGCCACCAGTGATTTTCAGGAGACCCAGTACTTC
TRBV27,NA,TRBJ1-1,NA,CASRVWGGNTEAFF,TGTGCCAGCAGGGTGTGGGGTGGGAACACTGAAGCTTTCTTT
TRBV21-1,NA,TRBJ2-5,NA,CASRSRCGETQYF,TGTGCCAGCAGAAGTAGGTGCGGAGAGACCCAGTACTTC
TRBV20-1,NA,TRBJ1-6,NA,CSARDRWRSSYNSPLHF,TGCAGTGCTAGAGATCGGTGGAGGAGCTCCTATAATTCACCCCTCCACTTT
TRBV7-6,NA,TRBJ1-4,TRBD1,CASSPTGARDEKLFF,TGTGCCAGCAGCCCCACAGGGGCTAGAGATGAAAAACTGTTTTTT
TRBV14,NA,TRBJ1-1,NA,CASSLGWNTEAFF,TGTGCCAGCAGCCTTGGTTGGAACACTGAAGCTTTCTTT
TRBV27,NA,TRBJ2-5,TRBD2,CASSGGLAGLLETQYF,TGTGCCAGCAGTGGGGGACTAGCGGGCCTTCTGGAGACCCAGTACTTC
TRBV20-1,NA,TRBJ1-1,NA,CSASMGSLNTEAFF,TGCAGTGCTAGTATGGGCAGCCTGAACACTGAAGCTTTCTTT
TRBV7-2,few,TRBJ2-5,TRBD2,CASSPGLTETQYF,TGTGCCAGCAGCCCGGGACTAACAGAGACCCAGTACTTC
TRBV15,NA,TRBJ2-5,TRBD2,CATSRRTSGGPETQYF,TGTGCCACCAGCAGACGGACTAGCGGGGGGCCGGAGACCCAGTACTTC
TRBV7-9,medium-sized,TRBJ1-2,NA,CASSLAQLADRGYTF,TGTGCCAGCAGCTTAGCACAGCTTGCTGACAGAGGCTACACCTTC
TRBV5-6,NA,TRBJ2-2,NA,CASSSPARGPGELFF,TGTGCCAGCAGCTCCCCCGCACGGGGGCCCGGGGAGCTGTTTTTT
TRBV12-3/TRBV12-4,NA,TRBJ1-3,NA,CASSFSGEGNTIYF,TGTGCCAGCAGTTTTTCAGGGGAGGGAAACACCATATATTTT